A selection of T cell receptor beta chains follows, all from one sample in a study of T-cell reconstitution after alpha-beta-depleted transplantation in children. One entry per CDR3 protein, called by TCRdb with MiXCR from the PCR reads. The top ten hold 0.79% of the sample, which has around 700,000 distinct CDR3 sequences, under 15% seen once. The sequences come from PBMCs, collected before TCRalphabeta/CD19-depleted stem cell transplant. All receptors come from a girl aged 2-10 years with congenital amegakaryocytic thrombocytopenia, due to receive a stem cell transplant. Both conserved end residues are part of each CDR3. Each record gives: clone size, D gene, V gene, J gene, CDR3 length, CDR3 protein, CDR3 DNA. A D gene is named only where the DNA matches it firmly. Clone size is stated in some rows and not others, as once, few, many or a class when expanded.

clone_size: NA
d_call: NA
v_call: TRBV5-1
j_call: TRBJ2-3
cdr3_length: 13
cdr3_aa: CASSDGITDTQYF
cdr3_nt: TGCGCCAGCAGCGACGGGATCACAGATACGCAGTATTTT

clone_size: many
d_call: TRBD2
v_call: TRBV20-1
j_call: TRBJ2-3
cdr3_length: 15
cdr3_aa: CSVLGAGGPGDTQYF
cdr3_nt: TGCAGTGTTCTTGGAGCGGGAGGGCCTGGGGATACGCAGTATTTT

clone_size: few
d_call: NA
v_call: TRBV18
j_call: TRBJ1-2
cdr3_length: 14
cdr3_aa: CASSPQRTEDGYTF
cdr3_nt: TGTGCCAGCTCACCACAACGGACAGAAGACGGCTACACCTTC

clone_size: many
d_call: TRBD2
v_call: TRBV29-1
j_call: TRBJ2-3
cdr3_length: 17
cdr3_aa: CSVGPLAGVSTTDTQYF
cdr3_nt: TGCAGCGTTGGCCCCCTAGCGGGAGTCTCCACCACAGATACGCAGTATTTT

clone_size: many
d_call: NA
v_call: TRBV4-1
j_call: TRBJ1-2
cdr3_length: 16
cdr3_aa: CASSLGGSPFGYGYTF
cdr3_nt: TGCGCCAGCAGCCTCGGCGGGTCACCCTTTGGCTATGGCTACACCTTC

clone_size: many
d_call: TRBD2
v_call: TRBV20-1
j_call: TRBJ2-1
cdr3_length: 16
cdr3_aa: CSARDWGAGVPNEQFF
cdr3_nt: TGCAGTGCTAGAGATTGGGGTGCGGGAGTCCCAAATGAGCAGTTCTTC

clone_size: many
d_call: NA
v_call: TRBV20-1
j_call: TRBJ2-3
cdr3_length: 15
cdr3_aa: CSALPGAGGTDTQYF
cdr3_nt: TGCAGTGCTCTCCCGGGGGCAGGGGGTACAGATACGCAGTATTTT

clone_size: NA
d_call: NA
v_call: TRBV6-1
j_call: TRBJ2-1
cdr3_length: 16
cdr3_aa: CASSEVRGTHYNEQFF
cdr3_nt: TGTGCCAGCAGTGAAGTTCGGGGGACTCACTACAATGAGCAGTTCTTC

clone_size: many
d_call: TRBD2
v_call: TRBV5-1
j_call: TRBJ2-1
cdr3_length: 21
cdr3_aa: CASSASQVGLAPGSSYNEQFF
cdr3_nt: TGCGCCAGCAGCGCCTCACAGGTCGGACTAGCGCCCGGAAGCTCCTACAATGAGCAGTTCTTC

clone_size: NA
d_call: TRBD2
v_call: TRBV20-1
j_call: TRBJ2-1
cdr3_length: 15
cdr3_aa: CSANRGLGSGNEQFF
cdr3_nt: TGCAGTGCTAACCGGGGACTAGGTTCGGGGAATGAGCAGTTCTTC

clone_size: many
d_call: TRBD2
v_call: TRBV20-1
j_call: TRBJ2-1
cdr3_length: 15
cdr3_aa: CSARELAGGYNEQFF
cdr3_nt: TGCAGTGCTAGAGAACTAGCGGGAGGGTACAATGAGCAGTTCTTC

clone_size: few
d_call: NA
v_call: TRBV5-1
j_call: TRBJ2-3
cdr3_length: 14
cdr3_aa: CASSPEGAADTQYF
cdr3_nt: TGCGCCAGCAGCCCGGAAGGAGCGGCAGATACGCAGTATTTT

clone_size: few
d_call: TRBD2
v_call: TRBV20-1
j_call: TRBJ2-7
cdr3_length: 15
cdr3_aa: CSASRAGGRIYEQYF
cdr3_nt: TGCAGTGCTAGTCGGGCCGGCGGGAGAATCTACGAGCAGTACTTC

clone_size: many
d_call: NA
v_call: TRBV5-1
j_call: TRBJ2-1
cdr3_length: 14
cdr3_aa: CASSSPGGTNEQFF
cdr3_nt: TGCGCCAGCAGCTCCCCCGGCGGGACCAATGAGCAGTTCTTC

clone_size: few
d_call: TRBD2
v_call: TRBV6-5
j_call: TRBJ2-1
cdr3_length: 15
cdr3_aa: CASSYLLAAYNEQFF
cdr3_nt: TGTGCCAGCAGTTACCTTCTAGCGGCTTACAATGAGCAGTTCTTC

clone_size: many
d_call: NA
v_call: TRBV10-3
j_call: TRBJ2-1
cdr3_length: 14
cdr3_aa: CAISESAGSNEQFF
cdr3_nt: TGTGCCATCAGTGAGTCGGCAGGGTCCAATGAGCAGTTCTTC

clone_size: many
d_call: NA
v_call: TRBV5-1
j_call: TRBJ2-3
cdr3_length: 14
cdr3_aa: CASSLESSTDTQYF
cdr3_nt: TGCGCCAGCAGCTTGGAATCCAGCACAGATACGCAGTATTTT

clone_size: many
d_call: NA
v_call: TRBV5-1
j_call: TRBJ2-1
cdr3_length: 13
cdr3_aa: CASSLGQYNEQFF
cdr3_nt: TGCGCCAGCAGCTTAGGGCAATACAATGAGCAGTTCTTC

clone_size: NA
d_call: NA
v_call: TRBV5-5
j_call: TRBJ1-1
cdr3_length: 15
cdr3_aa: CASSLAGGGDTEAFF
cdr3_nt: TGTGCCAGCAGCTTGGCCGGGGGTGGGGACACTGAAGCTTTCTTT

clone_size: many
d_call: NA
v_call: TRBV7-2
j_call: TRBJ2-1
cdr3_length: 14
cdr3_aa: CASSWGGTYNEQFF
cdr3_nt: TGTGCCAGCAGCTGGGGCGGGACATACAATGAGCAGTTCTTC

clone_size: few
d_call: NA
v_call: TRBV20-1
j_call: TRBJ1-5
cdr3_length: 15
cdr3_aa: CSARVVGGNNQPQHF
cdr3_nt: TGCAGTGCTAGAGTAGTAGGGGGGAACAATCAGCCCCAGCATTTT

clone_size: many
d_call: NA
v_call: TRBV5-1
j_call: TRBJ1-2
cdr3_length: 14
cdr3_aa: CASSRTGTNYGYTF
cdr3_nt: TGCGCCAGCAGCAGGACCGGAACCAACTATGGCTACACCTTC

clone_size: NA
d_call: NA
v_call: TRBV28
j_call: TRBJ2-1
cdr3_length: 13
cdr3_aa: CATSSGSGHEQFF
cdr3_nt: TGTGCCACATCCTCGGGGTCCGGGCATGAGCAGTTCTTC

clone_size: NA
d_call: NA
v_call: TRBV5-1
j_call: TRBJ1-1
cdr3_length: 11
cdr3_aa: CASSRDKEAFF
cdr3_nt: TGCGCCAGCAGCAGGGACAAGGAAGCTTTCTTT